The 13 T cell receptor beta chains below all came from one sample that was sequenced in a study of blood T cell repertoires in COVID-19. Only in-frame clones appear in the TCRdb table, and some are missing; sequencing was by immunoSEQ multiplex PCR. The repertoire holds 350,000 to 400,000 clones, with approximately 90% as singletons. Material for sequencing was PBMCs or T cells enriched from blood (not recorded which). These receptors were collected from a woman between 35 and 50 years old who had been exposed to COVID-19.

This chain connects TRBV27 to TRBJ1-3, with D unclear. V lost 5 bases, J lost 3 bases, and 8 bases lay in between. The CDR3 sequence is 13 residues long. Per the germline V gene, CDR1 is MNHEY and CDR2 is SMNVEV (reference sequence). Here the CDR3 reads CASSLNGGNTIYF. CDR3 sequence (DNA): TGTGCCAGCAGTCTTAACGGTGGAAACACCATATATTTT.

This chain joins TRBV19 and TRBJ1-1, with 8 positions matching TRBD1. The CDR3 has 16 residues. Unmatched junction bases numbered 7, after V lost 3 bases and J lost 1 base. Germline V gives CDR1 LNHDA, CDR2 SQIVND (reference sequence). In nucleotides, the CDR3 is TGTGCCAGTAGTATTAAAGGCAGGGGGCGGAACACTGAAGCTTTCTTT. Its translation: CASSIKGRGRNTEAFF.

V gene TRBV30 combines with J gene TRBJ1-2, with a possible D match to TRBD1 (5 bases). CDR1 and CDR2 from the germline V gene are GTSNPN and SVGIG (reference sequence). The V and J ends lost 4 bases and 6 bases respectively, with 21 bases between them. The CDR3 has 15 amino acids. The chain's CDR3 is CAWIEHGGTQDGYTF. CDR3 nucleotide sequence: TGTGCCTGGATCGAACACGGGGGAACTCAGGATGGCTACACCTTC.

The gene calls are TRBV5-1 and TRBJ2-7; TRBD1 agrees at 8 bases. The CDR3 is 14 residues long. V was pared by 2 bases and J by 6 bases, with 7 bases of the junction left unmatched. CDR1 is SGHRS and CDR2 is YFSETQ in the germline V gene. CDR3 in DNA: TGCGCCAGCAGCTTCCGTCCAGGGGGCAGCGAGCAGTACTTC. Encoded protein: CASSFRPGGSEQYF.

About this clone: Other DNA sequences from this sample encode an identical CDR3 as well. The chain carries TRBV6-5 and TRBJ1-2; the D is unclear. CDR1 is MNHEY, CDR2 SVGAGI, per germline. This CDR3 region has 13 residues. Trimming left V 0 bases short and J 8 bases short, with 10 bases between. The CDR3 DNA is TGTGCCAGCAGTTACTCCGGACTCGGAGGCTACACCTTC. Amino acids: CASSYSGLGGYTF.

The chain employs TRBV5-4 and TRBJ1-1; TRBD1 is a possible D gene (6 bases). Trimming cost V 1 base and J 4 bases, with 14 bases left between them. Germline assignment: CDR1 SGHNT and CDR2 YYREEE (reference sequence). There are 15 residues in the CDR3. CDR3 amino acids: CASSLRGGTGTEAFF. The CDR3 bases are TGTGCCAGCAGCTTGAGGGGGGGGACGGGCACTGAAGCTTTCTTT.

J is TRBJ2-7 and V is TRBV15; 8 bases line up with TRBD2. Trimming cost V 0 bases and J 7 bases; bases outside gene matches: 8. This CDR3 contains 15 residues. CDR1 LNHNV and CDR2 YYDKDF come from the germline V gene (reference sequence). The CDR3 region is CATSRESGSLREQYF. In DNA, the CDR3 is TGTGCCACCAGCAGAGAAAGCGGGAGTCTCCGGGAGCAGTACTTC.

CDR3 amino acids: CASSVRELEAFF. The CDR3 DNA is TGTGCCAGCAGTGTACGGGAATTGGAAGCTTTCTTT. The gene calls are TRBV2 and TRBJ1-1, with D uncertain. Deletions cut 4 bases from V and 8 bases from J, with 11 bases between. The CDR3 is 12 residues long. The germline gives CDR1 SNHLY, CDR2 FYNNEI.

Worth noting for this clone: A junction end diverges from the germline sequence, so it may reflect a read error. The chain has TRBV15 and TRBJ1-2; 7 positions match TRBD1. This CDR3 has 14 residues. Per the germline V gene, CDR1 is LNHNV and CDR2 is YYDKDF (reference sequence). CDR3 in DNA: TGTGCCACCAGCAGATCCGGGAGACAGGGCCATTTCTCCTTC. Protein product: CATSRSGRQGHFSF.

The chain links TRBV2 to TRBJ2-1, with D uncertain. Looked up from germline, CDR1 is SNHLY and CDR2 is FYNNEI. The V end lost 5 bases, the J end lost 1 base, and 12 bases lay between the germline ends. The CDR3 covers 15 residues. The CDR3 here is CASSLKLPSYNEQFF. Here the CDR3 DNA reads TGTGCCAGCAGTCTTAAGCTACCGTCCTACAATGAGCAGTTCTTC.

This chain joins TRBV2 and TRBJ2-2; D might be TRBD1 (5 bases). With 7 bases removed from V and 0 bases from J, the gap between germline ends came to 12 bases. Germline lookup yields CDR1 SNHLY and CDR2 FYNNEI. The CDR3 consists of 15 residues. The CDR3 DNA follows: TGTGCCAGCATGAGTAGGGGTACGAACACCGGGGAGCTGTTTTTT. The encoded protein is CASMSRGTNTGELFF.

The count of this clone is one. This rearrangement joins TRBV10-3 to TRBJ2-7; 10 bases match TRBD1. The V and J ends lost 3 bases and 6 bases, in that order; junction bases with no gene match: 20. The CDR3 consists of 19 residues. Germline assignment: CDR1 ENHRY and CDR2 SYGVKD. CDR3 sequence (DNA): TGTGCCATCAGTGAAGGTGCTCTTTATCTGGGACAGGGGCGGTCCGAGCAGTACTTC. Amino acids: CAISEGALYLGQGRSEQYF.

The chain links TRBV2 to TRBJ2-3, with D possibly matching TRBD2 (6 bases). The CDR3 covers 15 residues. V was trimmed by 6 bases and J by 6 bases, leaving 19 bases between them. Germline values: CDR1 SNHLY, CDR2 FYNNEI. Written as DNA, the CDR3 is TGTGCCAGCAGACTGGGCAGCCGGGAGTTTGATACGCAGTATTTT. Translated, it gives CASRLGSREFDTQYF. The variable domain in full, completed from reference TRBV2 and TRBJ2-3, reads EPEVTQTPSHQVTQMGQEVILRCVPISNHLYFYWYRQILGQKVEFLVSFYNNEISEKSEIFDDQFSVERPDGSNFTLKIRSTKLEDSAMYFCASRLGSREFDTQYFGPGTRLTVL.